The 20 T cell receptor beta chains presented below share a single source sample, sequenced in a study of human T cells and chemical hapten exposure (dated by TCRdb to the early 2020s). Preparation of the library involved RACE. TCRdb shows the sequencer as NextSeq 500. TCRdb's own reprocessing of the public reads used fastp at Q25 and MiXCR and kept productive beta chains. Under each unique CDR3 protein, matching rows form one entry showing the most common genes and DNA. Within this sample are roughly 120,000 distinct CDR3 sequences, with 9% to 10% of them counted one time only. 1.5% to 2% of the sample is taken by the ten largest. Read against the paper, the sample's time point label means: healthy volunteer bleed at 2 weeks. Unfractionated whole blood was collected in Tempus Blood RNA tubes, and total RNA was extracted from that blood. The source material was whole blood. The receptors stem from a male donor in good health. Some clones in this sample may be carry-over from other donors' samples.

This clonotype was seen a few times. The chain has TRBV20-1 and TRBJ1-5; D is ambiguous. CDR1 and CDR2 from the germline V gene are DFQATT and SNEGSKA (reference sequence). The CDR3 consists of 15 residues. V was trimmed by 0 bases and J by 3 bases, leaving 12 bases between them. The CDR3 DNA follows: TGCAGTGCTAGAGACAGCCTTACTCCCAATCAGCCCCAGCATTTT. It codes for CSARDSLTPNQPQHF.

V and J are TRBV10-3 and TRBJ1-5; possible D gene TRBD1, 6 bases. The CDR3 has 15 residues. Trimming stripped 4 bases from V and 3 bases from J, with 13 bases between. Germline V gene lookup returns CDR1 ENHRY and CDR2 SYGVKD. In DNA, the CDR3 is TGTGCCATCAGTGGATCAGGGGTCGACAATCAGCCCCAGCATTTT. Translated, it gives CAISGSGVDNQPQHF.

In this sample, this clonotype turned up a few times. The chain carries TRBV6-1 and TRBJ2-7; TRBD2 matches 11 bases. V shed 1 base, J shed 4 bases, and the junction held 9 bases outside the gene matches. Germline values: CDR1 MNHNS, CDR2 SASEGT. This CDR3 spans 17 amino acids. The CDR3 DNA reads TGTGCCAGCAGTGAAGAGGCTGTAGCGGGAGGGCTGTACGAGCAGTACTTC. Protein: CASSEEAVAGGLYEQYF.

This clonotype was recorded at least ten times. V gene TRBV19 combines with J gene TRBJ1-5, with no clear D. The V end lost 5 bases, the J end lost 8 bases, and 16 bases lay between the germline ends. Germline lookup yields CDR1 LNHDA and CDR2 SQIVND (reference sequence). The length of the CDR3 is 14 residues. The CDR3 spells CASSVLVDVKPQHF. In nucleotides, the CDR3 is TGTGCCAGTAGTGTACTAGTGGATGTTAAGCCCCAGCATTTT.

This clonotype has only one observation. The V gene is TRBV6-5, the J gene TRBJ1-2, with D hard to call. Germline CDR1 and CDR2: MNHEY and SVGAGI. V lost 0 bases and J lost 0, with 11 bases in between. The CDR3 is 16 amino acids. Here the CDR3 reads CASSYSGLPTNYGYTF. CDR3 nucleotide sequence: TGTGCCAGCAGTTACTCGGGCCTTCCAACTAACTATGGCTACACCTTC.

This clonotype was counted only a few times. V and J are TRBV20-1 and TRBJ2-3, with 7 bases identical to TRBD1. Germline V lookup: CDR1 DFQATT, CDR2 SNEGSKA (reference sequence). V lost 2 bases, J lost 2 bases, and 10 bases stayed unmatched. The CDR3 is made up of 16 amino acids. The CDR3 coding sequence is TGCAGTGCTAGAACGCCGAGAACAGGGGTCACAGATACGCAGTATTTT. Amino acids: CSARTPRTGVTDTQYF.

This clonotype was counted only a few times. The rearrangement uses TRBV7-2 and TRBJ2-7; TRBD1 might be the D (6 bases). The CDR3 is 15 residues long. With 6 bases removed from V and 4 bases from J, the gap between germline ends came to 19 bases. The germline V gene has CDR1 SGHTA and CDR2 FQGNSA. CDR3 in DNA: TGTGCCAGCAGTCCAACGGGGCAGGGGTTTTACGAGCAGTACTTC. Translation gives CASSPTGQGFYEQYF.

The gene calls are TRBV5-1 and TRBJ2-2, with TRBD1 matching 7 bases. CDR1 is SGHRS, CDR2 YFSETQ, per germline. V lost 4 bases and J lost 3; bases outside the gene matches: 9. The CDR3 is 16 amino acids. This CDR3 reads CASSLLGTVDTGELFF. CDR3 nucleotides: TGCGCCAGCAGCCTTCTGGGGACAGTGGACACCGGGGAGCTGTTTTTT.

In this sample, this clonotype turned up a few times. The chain has TRBV5-1 and TRBJ2-7; D perhaps matches TRBD1 (5 bases). With 4 bases removed from V and 2 bases from J, the gap between germline ends came to 16 bases. The CDR3 loop spans 15 amino acids. Germline V gene sequence: CDR1 SGHRS, CDR2 YFSETQ. In DNA, the CDR3 is TGCGCCAGCAGCGTAGGGGAAGGGATTCCCTACGAGCAGTACTTC. Amino acid sequence: CASSVGEGIPYEQYF.

J is TRBJ2-3 and V is TRBV5-4; the D gene could be TRBD1 or TRBD2 (5 bases each). Germline CDR1 SGHNT, CDR2 YYREEE (reference sequence). This CDR3 comprises 15 residues. The ends were cut back, 2 bases at V and 0 bases at J, with 10 bases in the middle. The CDR3 reads CASSFGTASTDTQYF. CDR3 coding DNA: TGTGCCAGCAGCTTTGGGACCGCTAGCACAGATACGCAGTATTTT.

The table lists this clonotype with a few counts. This sequence joins TRBV11-2 and TRBJ2-1; D gene uncertain. CDR1 is SGHAT, CDR2 FQNNGV, per germline. V was clipped by 6 bases and J by 0 bases, with 15 bases between them. The CDR3 is made up of 16 amino acids. This CDR3 reads CASRAPSVSSYNEQFF. For the CDR3, the DNA is TGTGCCAGCAGGGCTCCGAGCGTTAGCTCCTACAATGAGCAGTTCTTC.

In regard to this clonotype: This may arise from a read error, as a much more abundant clone is one base away. The CDR3 region is CGARAIRNAYNEQFF. The DNA of the CDR3 is TGCGGTGCTAGAGCCATCAGAAATGCCTACAATGAGCAGTTCTTC. The chain has TRBV20-1 and TRBJ2-1; D uncertain. Germline loops: CDR1 DFQATT, CDR2 SNEGSKA (reference sequence). CDR3 length: 15 residues.

V and J are TRBV3-1 and TRBJ2-5; no clear D gene. The CDR3 consists of 14 residues. The germline V and J ends were trimmed by 5 bases and 5 bases, with 15 bases remaining between them. The germline V gene encodes CDR1 LGHDT and CDR2 YNNKEL (reference sequence). The CDR3 nucleotides are TGTGCCAGCAGCGCCTACCCTTTGGAGGAGACCCAGTACTTC. It yields the protein CASSAYPLEETQYF.

This clonotype was recorded many times. The V and J genes are TRBV12-3 or TRBV12-4 and TRBJ2-2, with D possibly matching TRBD1 (5 bases). The CDR3 length is 15 residues. Trimming cost V 1 base and J 1 base, with 7 bases left between them. CDR3: CASSLGQRNTGELFF. The CDR3 nucleotides are TGTGCCAGCAGTTTAGGACAGAGGAACACCGGGGAGCTGTTTTTT.

This clonotype was recorded once. V usage is TRBV6-6 and J usage is TRBJ1-1, with 8 nucleotides matching TRBD1. This CDR3 spans 18 amino acids. Germline CDR1 reads MNHNY; CDR2 reads SVGAGI (reference sequence). With 2 bases clipped from V and 0 bases from J, the junction kept 11 bases outside the gene matches. CDR3 sequence reads: CASSYPPGGHFLNTEAFF. CDR3 bases: TGTGCCAGCAGTTACCCCCCAGGGGGCCACTTCTTGAACACTGAAGCTTTCTTT.

This chain links TRBV12-3 or TRBV12-4 with TRBJ2-7, with TRBD1 matching over 8 bases. The junction had 4 bases not matched to a gene; V was cut back by 1 base and J by 2 bases. This CDR3 has 15 residues. CDR3 bases: TGTGCCAGCAGTTTAGAGGGGACAGGTGCCTACGAGCAGTACTTC. Encoded protein: CASSLEGTGAYEQYF.

This clonotype was detected a few times. This sequence joins TRBV14 and TRBJ2-6; the D gene is possibly TRBD2 (5 bases). The CDR3 is 18 residues long. V was cut by 0 bases and J by 0 bases, with 12 bases left in between. Germline V gene sequence: CDR1 SGHDN, CDR2 FVKESK. CDR3 DNA: TGTGCCAGCAGCCAAGACGTGGCAGGACTCTCTGGGGCCAACGTCCTGACTTTC. As protein: CASSQDVAGLSGANVLTF. The complete variable domain, with remaining parts taken from reference TRBV14 and TRBJ2-6, reads EAGVTQFPSHSVIEKGQTVTLRCDPISGHDNLYWYRRVMGKEIKFLLHFVKESKQDESGMPNNRFLAERTGGTYSTLKVQPAELEDSGVYFCASSQDVAGLSGANVLTFGAGSRLTVL.

This clonotype was seen more than once but under ten times. The V call is TRBV9, the J call TRBJ1-1; D is perhaps TRBD1 (5 bases). CDR1 is SGDLS, CDR2 YYNGEE, per germline. V lost 3 bases to trimming and J lost 0 bases, with 15 bases between them. This CDR3 contains 16 residues. The CDR3 DNA sequence: TGTGCCAGCAGCGCCAGCCAAACAGGCATGAACACTGAAGCTTTCTTT. This gives the protein CASSASQTGMNTEAFF.

CDR3 coding DNA: TGTGCCAGTAGTATGACGGTGGAGGAAAAACTGTTTTTT. It specifies CASSMTVEEKLFF. The genes are TRBV19 and TRBJ1-4; no clear D gene. V lost 3 bases, J lost 8 bases, and 10 bases lay in between. Germline V gives CDR1 LNHDA, CDR2 SQIVND (reference sequence). The CDR3 is 13 residues long.

The rearrangement links TRBV5-1 to TRBJ2-6; possibly TRBD1 for D (6 bases). Germline CDR1 reads SGHRS; CDR2 reads YFSETQ. Between the trimmed V and J ends, which lost 2 bases and 0 bases, there was a span of 9 bases. CDR3 size: 16 residues. The CDR3 DNA reads TGCGCCAGCAGCTTAACAGGGACCTCTGGGGCCAACGTCCTGACTTTC. This translates into CASSLTGTSGANVLTF.